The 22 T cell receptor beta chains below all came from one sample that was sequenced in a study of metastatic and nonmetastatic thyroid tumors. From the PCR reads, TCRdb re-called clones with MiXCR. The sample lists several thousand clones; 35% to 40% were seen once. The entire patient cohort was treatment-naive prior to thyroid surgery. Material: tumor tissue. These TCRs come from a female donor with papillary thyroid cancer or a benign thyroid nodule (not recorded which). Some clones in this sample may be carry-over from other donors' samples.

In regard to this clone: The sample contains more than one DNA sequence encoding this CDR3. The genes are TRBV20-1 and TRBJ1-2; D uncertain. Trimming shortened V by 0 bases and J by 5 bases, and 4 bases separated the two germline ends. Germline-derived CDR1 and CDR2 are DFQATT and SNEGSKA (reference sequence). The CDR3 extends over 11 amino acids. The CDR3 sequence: CSARDSYGYTF. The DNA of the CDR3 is TGCAGTGCTAGAGACAGTTATGGCTACACCTTC.

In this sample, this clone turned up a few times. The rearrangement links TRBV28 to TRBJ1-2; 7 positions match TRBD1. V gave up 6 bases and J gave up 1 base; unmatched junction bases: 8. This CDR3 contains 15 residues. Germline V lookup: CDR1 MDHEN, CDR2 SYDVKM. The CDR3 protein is CASSSGGGYNYGYTF. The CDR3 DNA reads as TGTGCCAGCAGCTCCGGAGGGGGCTATAACTATGGCTACACCTTC.

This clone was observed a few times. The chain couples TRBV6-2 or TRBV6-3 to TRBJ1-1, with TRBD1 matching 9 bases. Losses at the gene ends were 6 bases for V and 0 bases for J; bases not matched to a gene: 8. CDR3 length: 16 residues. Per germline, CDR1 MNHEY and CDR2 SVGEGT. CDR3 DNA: TGTGCCAGCAGCCCCGGACAGGGGAACTTGAACACTGAAGCTTTCTTT. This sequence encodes CASSPGQGNLNTEAFF.

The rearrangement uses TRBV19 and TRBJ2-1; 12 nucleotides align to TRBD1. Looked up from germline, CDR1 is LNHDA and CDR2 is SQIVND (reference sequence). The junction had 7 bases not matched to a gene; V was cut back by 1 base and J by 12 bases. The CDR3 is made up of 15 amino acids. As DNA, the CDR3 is TGTGCCAGTAGTATAGGGGGGACAGGGGGCATTGGGCAGTTCTTC. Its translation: CASSIGGTGGIGQFF.

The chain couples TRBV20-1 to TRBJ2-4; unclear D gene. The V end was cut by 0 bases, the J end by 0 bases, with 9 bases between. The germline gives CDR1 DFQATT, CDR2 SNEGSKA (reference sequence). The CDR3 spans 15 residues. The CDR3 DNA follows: TGCAGTGCTAGAGATCTTACTTTAGCCAAAAACATTCAGTACTTC. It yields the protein CSARDLTLAKNIQYF.

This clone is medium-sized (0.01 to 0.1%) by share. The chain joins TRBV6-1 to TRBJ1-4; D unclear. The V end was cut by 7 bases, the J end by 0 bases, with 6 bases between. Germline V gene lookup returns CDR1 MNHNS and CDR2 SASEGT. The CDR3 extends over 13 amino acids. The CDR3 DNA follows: TGTGCCAGCAATTTTGCAACTAATGAAAAACTGTTTTTT. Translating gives CASNFATNEKLFF.

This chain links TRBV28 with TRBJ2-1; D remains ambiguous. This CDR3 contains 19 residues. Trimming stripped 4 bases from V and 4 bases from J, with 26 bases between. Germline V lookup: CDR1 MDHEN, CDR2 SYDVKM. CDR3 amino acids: CASSSNIVGSSRVYNEQFF. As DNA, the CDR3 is TGTGCCAGCAGTTCGAACATCGTGGGGTCCTCTAGGGTTTACAATGAGCAGTTCTTC.

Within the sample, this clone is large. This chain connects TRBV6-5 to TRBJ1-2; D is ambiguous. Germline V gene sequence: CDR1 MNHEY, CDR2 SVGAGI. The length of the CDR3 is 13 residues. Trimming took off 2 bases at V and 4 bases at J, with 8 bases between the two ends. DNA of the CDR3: TGTGCCAGCAGTTACGGTGCAACCTATGGCTACACCTTC. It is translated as CASSYGATYGYTF.

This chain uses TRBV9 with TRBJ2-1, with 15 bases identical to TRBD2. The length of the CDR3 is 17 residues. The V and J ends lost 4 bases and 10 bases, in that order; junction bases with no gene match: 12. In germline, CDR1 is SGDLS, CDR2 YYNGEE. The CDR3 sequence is CASSPWGLAGGMEEQFF. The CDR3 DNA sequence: TGTGCCAGCAGCCCTTGGGGACTAGCGGGAGGAATGGAAGAGCAGTTCTTC.

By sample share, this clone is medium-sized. The CDR3 sequence is CASSAISPNTGELFF. For the CDR3, the DNA is TGTGCCAGCAGCGCGATCTCCCCGAACACCGGGGAGCTGTTTTTT. The rearrangement joins TRBV7-9 to TRBJ2-2; D uncertain. The V end lost 5 bases, the J end lost 0 bases, and 10 bases lay between the germline ends. The CDR3 is made up of 15 amino acids. The germline V gene has CDR1 SEHNR and CDR2 FQNEAQ (reference sequence).

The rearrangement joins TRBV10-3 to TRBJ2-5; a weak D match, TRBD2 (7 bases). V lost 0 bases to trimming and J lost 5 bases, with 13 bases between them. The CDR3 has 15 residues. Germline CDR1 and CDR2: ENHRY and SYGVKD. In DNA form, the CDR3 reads TGTGCCATCAGTGAGTCGGTACAGGGAGGGGAGACCCAGTACTTC. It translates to CAISESVQGGETQYF.

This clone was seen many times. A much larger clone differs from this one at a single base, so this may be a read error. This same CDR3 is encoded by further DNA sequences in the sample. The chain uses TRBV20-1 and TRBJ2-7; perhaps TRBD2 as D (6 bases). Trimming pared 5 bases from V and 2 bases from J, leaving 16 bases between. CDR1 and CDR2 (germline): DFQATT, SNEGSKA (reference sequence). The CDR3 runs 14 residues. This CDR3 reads CSAAEGSIAYEQYF. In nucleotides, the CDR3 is TGCAGTGCTGCGGAGGGAAGTATTGCCTACGAGCAGTACTTC.

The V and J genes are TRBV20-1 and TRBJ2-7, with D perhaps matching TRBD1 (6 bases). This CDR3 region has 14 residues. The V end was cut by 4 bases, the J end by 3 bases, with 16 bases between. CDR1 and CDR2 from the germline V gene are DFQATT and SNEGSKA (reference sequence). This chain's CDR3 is CSAKSRDTFYEQYF. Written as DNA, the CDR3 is TGCAGTGCTAAAAGCCGGGACACGTTCTACGAGCAGTACTTC.

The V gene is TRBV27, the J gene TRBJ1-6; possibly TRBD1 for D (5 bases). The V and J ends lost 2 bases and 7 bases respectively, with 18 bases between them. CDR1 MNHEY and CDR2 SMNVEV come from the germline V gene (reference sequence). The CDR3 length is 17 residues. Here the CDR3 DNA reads TGTGCCAGCAGTTTAAGGGCGCGGGGCGAAGGCAATTCACCCCTCCACTTT. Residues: CASSLRARGEGNSPLHF.

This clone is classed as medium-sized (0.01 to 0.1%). CDR3 region: CASRYPGQGTDTQYF. The DNA for the CDR3 is TGCGCCAGCCGATATCCGGGACAGGGAACAGATACGCAGTATTTT. The V and J genes are TRBV5-1 and TRBJ2-3; the match to TRBD1 covers 9 bases. The CDR3 totals 15 residues. Germline CDR1 is SGHRS and CDR2 is YFSETQ. V lost 7 bases, J lost 3 bases, and 9 bases stayed unmatched.

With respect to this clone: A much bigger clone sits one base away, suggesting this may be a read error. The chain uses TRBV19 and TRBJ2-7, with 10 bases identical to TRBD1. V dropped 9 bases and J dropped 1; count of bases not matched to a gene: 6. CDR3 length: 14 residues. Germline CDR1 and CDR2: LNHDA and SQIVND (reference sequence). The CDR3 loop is CASGWTGGSYEQYF. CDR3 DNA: TGTGCCAGCGGCTGGACAGGGGGTTCCTACGAGCAGTACTTC.

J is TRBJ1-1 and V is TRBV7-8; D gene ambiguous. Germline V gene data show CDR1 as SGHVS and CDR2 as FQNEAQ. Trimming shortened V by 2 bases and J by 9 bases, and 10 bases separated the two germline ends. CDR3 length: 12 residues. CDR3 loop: CASSLPGSQAFF. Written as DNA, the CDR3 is TGTGCCAGCAGCTTACCGGGATCCCAAGCTTTCTTT. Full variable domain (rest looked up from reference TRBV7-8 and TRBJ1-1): GAGVSQSPRYKVAKRGQDVALRCDPISGHVSLFWYQQALGQGPEFLTYFQNEAQLDKSGLPSDRFFAERPEGSVSTLKIQRTQQEDSAVYLCASSLPGSQAFFGQGTRLTVV.

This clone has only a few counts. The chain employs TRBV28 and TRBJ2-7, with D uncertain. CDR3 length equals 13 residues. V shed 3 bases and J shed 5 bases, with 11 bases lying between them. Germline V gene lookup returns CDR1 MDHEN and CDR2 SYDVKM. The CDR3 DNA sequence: TGTGCCAGCAGTTTGGCCGGCTACCACGAGCAGTACTTC. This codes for CASSLAGYHEQYF.

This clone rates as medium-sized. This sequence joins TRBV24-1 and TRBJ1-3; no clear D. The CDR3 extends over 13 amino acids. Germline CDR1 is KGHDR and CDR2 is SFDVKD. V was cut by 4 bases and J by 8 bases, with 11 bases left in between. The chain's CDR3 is CATSDRDAHTIYF. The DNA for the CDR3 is TGTGCCACCAGTGACAGAGATGCGCACACCATATATTTT.

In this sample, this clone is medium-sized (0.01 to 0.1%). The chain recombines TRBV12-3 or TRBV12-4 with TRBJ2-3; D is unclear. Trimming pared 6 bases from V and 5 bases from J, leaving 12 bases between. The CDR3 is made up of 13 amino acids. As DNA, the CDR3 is TGTGCCAGCAGCTCCCACACCGGAGATACGCAGTATTTT. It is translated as CASSSHTGDTQYF.

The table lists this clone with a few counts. CDR3 sequence reads: CANNPQATRELFF. CDR3 coding DNA: TGTGCCAACAATCCCCAGGCTACCCGGGAGCTGTTTTTT. This chain links TRBV2 with TRBJ2-2; D gene ambiguous. CDR1 is SNHLY and CDR2 is FYNNEI in the germline V gene. The length of the CDR3 is 13 residues. Deletions cut 10 bases from V and 9 bases from J, with 18 bases between.

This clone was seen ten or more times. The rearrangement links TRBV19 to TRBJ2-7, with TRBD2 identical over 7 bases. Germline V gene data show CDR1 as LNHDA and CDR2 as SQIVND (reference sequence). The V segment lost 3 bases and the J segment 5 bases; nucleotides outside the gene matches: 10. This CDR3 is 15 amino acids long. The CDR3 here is CASSMWTSIVNEQYF. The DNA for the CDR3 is TGTGCCAGTAGTATGTGGACTAGTATCGTGAACGAGCAGTACTTC.